Described below is a single T cell receptor (beta chain) sequence and its context. Cohorts were determined from participant-reported clinical history. Source study methods: How many nucleated cells were present was estimated from reference gene primer amplification. TCRdb keeps only in-frame clones here, not all; method: immunoSEQ multiplex PCR. From that table come the V and J calls and clone size; the DNA was used to work out D and trimming. The sample holds 200,000 to 250,000 clones, more than 75% seen once. The source of the sample is a study of blood T cell repertoires in COVID-19. The clonotype was recovered from a man aged 25-45 years with acute COVID-19. Specimen: PBMCs or T cells enriched from blood (not recorded which).

The CDR3 spells CASSLQGRSLAEAFF. CDR3 DNA sequence: TGTGCCAGCAGCTTGCAGGGAAGGAGCTTAGCTGAAGCTTTCTTT. The chain is built from TRBV5-6 and TRBJ1-1; TRBD1 is a possible D gene (5 bases). V lost 1 base to trimming and J lost 6 bases, with 16 bases between them. The germline V gene encodes CDR1 SGHDT and CDR2 YYEEEE. CDR3 length equals 15 residues.